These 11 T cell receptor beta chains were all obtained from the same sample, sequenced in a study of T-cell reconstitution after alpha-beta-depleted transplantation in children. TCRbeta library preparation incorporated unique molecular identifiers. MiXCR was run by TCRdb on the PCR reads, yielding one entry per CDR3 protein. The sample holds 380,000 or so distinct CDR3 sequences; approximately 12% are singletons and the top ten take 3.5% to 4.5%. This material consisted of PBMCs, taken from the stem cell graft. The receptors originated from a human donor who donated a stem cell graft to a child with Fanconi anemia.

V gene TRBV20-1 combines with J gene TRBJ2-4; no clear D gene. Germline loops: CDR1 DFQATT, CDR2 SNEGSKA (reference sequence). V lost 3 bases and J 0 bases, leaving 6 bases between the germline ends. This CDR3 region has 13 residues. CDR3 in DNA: TGCAGTGCTAGGATACTAGCCAAAAACATTCAGTACTTC. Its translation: CSARILAKNIQYF.

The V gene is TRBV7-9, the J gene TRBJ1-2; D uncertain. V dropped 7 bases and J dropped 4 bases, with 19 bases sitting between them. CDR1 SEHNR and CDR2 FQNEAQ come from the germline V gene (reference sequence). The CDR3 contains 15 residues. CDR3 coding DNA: TGTGCCAGCACGCCTTCAGGAAACTGGGGCTATGGCTACACCTTC. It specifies CASTPSGNWGYGYTF. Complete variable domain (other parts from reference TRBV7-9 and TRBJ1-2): DTGVSQNPRHKITKRGQNVTFRCDPISEHNRLYWYRQTLGQGPEFLTYFQNEAQLEKSRLLSDRFSAERPKGSFSTLEIQRTEQGDSAMYLCASTPSGNWGYGYTFGSGTRLTVV.

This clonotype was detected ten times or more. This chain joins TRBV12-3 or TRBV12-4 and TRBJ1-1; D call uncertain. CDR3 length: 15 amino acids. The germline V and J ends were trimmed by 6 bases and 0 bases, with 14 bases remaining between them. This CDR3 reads CASSPRPLMNTEAFF. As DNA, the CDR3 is TGTGCCAGCAGCCCCCGACCCCTCATGAACACTGAAGCTTTCTTT.

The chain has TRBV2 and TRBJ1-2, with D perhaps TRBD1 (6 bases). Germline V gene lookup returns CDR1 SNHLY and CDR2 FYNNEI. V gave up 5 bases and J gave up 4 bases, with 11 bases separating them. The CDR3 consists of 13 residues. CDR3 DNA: TGTGCCAGCAGTACCTACAGGGCCTATGGCTACACCTTC. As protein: CASSTYRAYGYTF.

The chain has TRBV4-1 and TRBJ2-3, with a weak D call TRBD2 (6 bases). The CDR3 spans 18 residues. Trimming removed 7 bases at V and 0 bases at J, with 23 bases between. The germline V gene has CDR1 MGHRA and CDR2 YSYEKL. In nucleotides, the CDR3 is TGCGCCAGCAACTCACACCCCTGGCGGGGATCTAGCACAGATACGCAGTATTTT. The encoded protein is CASNSHPWRGSSTDTQYF.

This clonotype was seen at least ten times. This CDR3 is CASSFTGDQPQHF. CDR3 nucleotide sequence: TGTGCCAGCAGCTTTACAGGGGATCAGCCCCAGCATTTT. The chain carries TRBV7-9 and TRBJ1-5; TRBD1 matches at 7 bases. The CDR3 covers 13 residues. After removal of 3 bases from V and 5 bases from J, the junction contained 1 base not matched to a gene. CDR1 and CDR2 from the germline V gene are SEHNR and FQNEAQ (reference sequence). The whole variable domain, remainder taken from reference TRBV7-9 and TRBJ1-5, is DTGVSQNPRHKITKRGQNVTFRCDPISEHNRLYWYRQTLGQGPEFLTYFQNEAQLEKSRLLSDRFSAERPKGSFSTLEIQRTEQGDSAMYLCASSFTGDQPQHFGDGTRLSIL.

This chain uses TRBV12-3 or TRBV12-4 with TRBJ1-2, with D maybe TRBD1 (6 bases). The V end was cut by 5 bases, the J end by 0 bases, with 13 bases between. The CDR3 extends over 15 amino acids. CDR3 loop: CASSPRTAANYGYTF. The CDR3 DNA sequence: TGTGCCAGCAGTCCTCGGACAGCCGCTAACTATGGCTACACCTTC.

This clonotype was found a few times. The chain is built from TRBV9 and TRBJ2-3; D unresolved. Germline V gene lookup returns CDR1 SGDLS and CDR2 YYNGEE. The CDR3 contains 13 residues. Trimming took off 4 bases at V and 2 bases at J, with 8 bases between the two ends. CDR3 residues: CASSPYHTDTQYF. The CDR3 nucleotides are TGTGCCAGCAGCCCCTACCACACAGATACGCAGTATTTT. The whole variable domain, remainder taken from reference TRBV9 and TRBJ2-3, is DSGVTQTPKHLITATGQRVTLRCSPRSGDLSVYWYQQSLDQGLQFLIQYYNGEERAKGNILERFSAQQFPDLHSELNLSSLELGDSALYFCASSPYHTDTQYFGPGTRLTVL.

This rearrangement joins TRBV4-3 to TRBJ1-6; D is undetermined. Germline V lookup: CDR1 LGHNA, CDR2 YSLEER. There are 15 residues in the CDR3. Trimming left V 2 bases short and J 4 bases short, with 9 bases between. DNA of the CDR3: TGCGCCAGCAGCCAAAGGGCAGAATATAATTCACCCCTCCACTTT. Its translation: CASSQRAEYNSPLHF.

In DNA form, the CDR3 reads TGTGCCAGCAGCCTTTACCATACAAAAGAGGGCAGGGCATACGATACGCAGTATTTT. This codes for CASSLYHTKEGRAYDTQYF. J is TRBJ2-3 and V is TRBV11-1; D is tentatively TRBD1 or TRBD2 (5 bases each). The CDR3 loop spans 19 amino acids. Trimming took 5 bases from V and 6 from J, leaving 30 bases between them. Per germline, CDR1 SGHAT and CDR2 FQDESV (reference sequence).

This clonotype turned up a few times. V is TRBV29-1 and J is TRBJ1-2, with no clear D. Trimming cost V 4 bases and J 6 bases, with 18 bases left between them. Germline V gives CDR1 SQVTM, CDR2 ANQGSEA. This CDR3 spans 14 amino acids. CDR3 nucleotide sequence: TGCAGCGTTGCAGGTTACAAAGGCGGTGATGGCTACACCTTC. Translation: CSVAGYKGGDGYTF. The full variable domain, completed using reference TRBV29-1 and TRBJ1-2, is SAVISQKPSRDICQRGTSLTIQCQVDSQVTMMFWYRQQPGQSLTLIATANQGSEATYESGFVIDKFPISRPNLTFSTLTVSNMSPEDSSIYLCSVAGYKGGDGYTFGSGTRLTVV.